This passage covers 13 T cell receptor beta chains from one sample sequenced in a study of PD-1 blockade in classical Hodgkin lymphoma (dated by TCRdb to 2018 to 2021). Receptor libraries were prepared by the immunoSEQ multiplex PCR assay. TCRdb mirrors the immuneACCESS table, restricted to in-frame sequences. Some clones are absent from its copies; in checked studies, under half trace to an unresolved V gene, and the reason for the others is unknown. This sample gives 30,000 to 50,000 clones in total; about 82% of them show up just once. The ten largest make up approximately 11% of the sample. The sample's time point, from its label and the paper: cycle 1 day 1 (C1D1), immediately before nivolumab initiation. Relapse after autologous stem cell transplantation had occurred in all trial patients, and cohorts A, B and C were distinguished by prior brentuximab vedotin exposure. Material: peripheral blood mononuclear cells (PBMCs), obtained at baseline. The source is a human donor with classical Hodgkin lymphoma.

The chain employs TRBV6-1 and TRBJ1-2; TRBD1 is a possible D gene (5 bases). V lost 8 bases and J 7 bases, leaving 8 bases between the germline ends. The CDR3 runs to 10 residues. Germline loops: CDR1 MNHNS, CDR2 SASEGT. The CDR3 DNA reads as TGTGCCAGCGGGGGGGGTGGCTACACCTTC. Translating gives CASGGGGYTF.

This clone was seen only a few times. The J gene is TRBJ2-7, the V gene TRBV15, with D perhaps TRBD1 or TRBD2 (5 bases each). This CDR3 is 15 amino acids long. Trimming cost V 3 bases and J 3 bases, with 15 bases left between them. Looked up from germline, CDR1 is LNHNV and CDR2 is YYDKDF (reference sequence). Here the CDR3 reads CATSSSRQGDYEQYF. The CDR3 DNA reads as TGTGCCACCAGCAGTTCGCGCCAGGGAGACTACGAGCAGTACTTC. The variable domain in full, with the rest retrieved from reference TRBV15 and TRBJ2-7, is DAMVIQNPRYQVTQFGKPVTLSCSQTLNHNVMYWYQQKSSQAPKLLFHYYDKDFNNEADTPDNFQSRRPNTSFCFLDIRSPGLGDTAMYLCATSSSRQGDYEQYFGPGTRLTVT.

The V gene is TRBV6-5, the J gene TRBJ1-1, with no clear D. The germline CDR1 and CDR2 sequences are MNHEY and SVGAGI. The CDR3 covers 13 residues. V shed 3 bases and J shed 0 bases, with 5 bases lying between them. In DNA form, the CDR3 reads TGTGCCAGCAGTTATGCGGTGAACACTGAAGCTTTCTTT. Protein product: CASSYAVNTEAFF.

The genes are TRBV6-6 and TRBJ1-3; D is possibly TRBD1 (6 bases). V was pared by 6 bases and J by 2 bases, with 11 bases between. CDR1 MNHNY and CDR2 SVGAGI come from the germline V gene (reference sequence). There are 14 residues in the CDR3. The CDR3 DNA reads TGTGCCAGCAGAATACAGGGACCTGGAAACACCATATATTTT. Amino acids: CASRIQGPGNTIYF.

The J gene is TRBJ2-7, the V gene TRBV15; D unclear. This CDR3 has 13 amino acids. Looked up from germline, CDR1 is LNHNV and CDR2 is YYDKDF (reference sequence). V lost 0 bases and J 3 bases, leaving 6 bases between the germline ends. CDR3 coding DNA: TGTGCCACCAGCAGAGAGGCCTTCTACGAGCAGTACTTC. Amino acid sequence: CATSREAFYEQYF.

The rearrangement joins TRBV5-1 to TRBJ2-3; possibly TRBD1 for D (6 bases). V lost 3 bases and J lost 2, with 19 bases in between. CDR3 length: 17 amino acids. Germline loops: CDR1 SGHRS, CDR2 YFSETQ. The CDR3 region is CASSSPIVQGTTDTQYF. The CDR3 DNA reads as TGCGCCAGCAGCTCCCCGATTGTGCAGGGGACCACAGATACGCAGTATTTT.

There are a few counts of this clone. This chain uses TRBV29-1 with TRBJ2-3; TRBD2 aligns across 10 bases. The junction had 3 bases not matched to a gene; V was cut back by 4 bases and J by 2 bases. In germline, CDR1 is SQVTM, CDR2 ANQGSEA. The CDR3 is 14 residues long. CDR3 amino acids: CSVVTSGTTDTQYF. CDR3 nucleotides: TGCAGCGTTGTAACTAGCGGGACCACAGATACGCAGTATTTT.

The chain couples TRBV7-2 to TRBJ1-5, with D possibly being TRBD1 (6 bases). The germline V gene encodes CDR1 SGHTA and CDR2 FQGNSA. The CDR3 contains 15 residues. Trimming left V 5 bases short and J 2 bases short, with 13 bases between. The CDR3 reads CASSPQGPGNQPQHF. CDR3 coding DNA: TGTGCCAGCAGCCCACAGGGCCCAGGCAATCAGCCCCAGCATTTT. The full variable domain, in which reference TRBV7-2 and TRBJ1-5 provide the parts outside the CDR3, is GAGVSQSPSNKVTEKGKDVELRCDPISGHTALYWYRQSLGQGLEFLIYFQGNSAPDKSGLPSDRFSAERTGGSVSTLTIQRTQQEDSAVYLCASSPQGPGNQPQHFGDGTRLSIL.

This clone has a single count. The V gene is TRBV23-1, the J gene TRBJ2-4; D perhaps matches TRBD2 (6 bases). TRBV23-1 is flagged as an ORF with uncertain function. The CDR3 runs to 16 residues. The V end lost 0 bases, the J end lost 0 bases, and 9 bases lay between the germline ends. The CDR3 DNA is TGCGCCAGCAGTCAATCGGAGGGGCTAGCCAAAAACATTCAGTACTTC. This codes for CASSQSEGLAKNIQYF.

The gene calls are TRBV5-1 and TRBJ2-7; D is uncertain. V shed 6 bases and J shed 3 bases, with 7 bases lying between them. The CDR3 totals 11 residues. Germline loops: CDR1 SGHRS, CDR2 YFSETQ. Here the CDR3 reads CASKGNYEQYF. The CDR3 DNA is TGCGCCAGCAAAGGGAACTACGAGCAGTACTTC. The full variable domain, in which reference TRBV5-1 and TRBJ2-7 provide the parts outside the CDR3, is KAGVTQTPRYLIKTRGQQVTLSCSPISGHRSVSWYQQTPGQGLQFLFEYFSETQRNKGNFPGRFSGRQFSNSRSEMNVSTLELGDSALYLCASKGNYEQYFGPGTRLTVT.

This clone was seen repeatedly, ten times or more. The chain combines TRBV29-1 with TRBJ1-1; no reliable D call. Trimming took off 2 bases at V and 11 bases at J, with 15 bases between the two ends. Looked up from germline, CDR1 is SQVTM and CDR2 is ANQGSEA. The CDR3 sequence is 12 residues long. The CDR3 bases are TGCAGCGTTGAAAGGTCGGGTGTCGCGGCTTTCTTT. Residues: CSVERSGVAAFF.

The V gene is TRBV18, the J gene TRBJ2-3; 7 positions agree with TRBD1. Germline V gives CDR1 KGHSH, CDR2 LQKENI. The CDR3 covers 16 residues. Germline trimming cut 2 bases from V and 6 bases from J; bases unmatched to any gene: 11. This chain's CDR3 is CASSPRRQGIIDTQYF. The CDR3 DNA is TGTGCCAGCTCACCAAGGAGACAGGGAATTATCGATACGCAGTATTTT.

J is TRBJ2-1 and V is TRBV6-6, with a tentative D call TRBD2 (6 bases). The CDR3 consists of 13 residues. V was clipped by 6 bases and J by 7 bases, with 13 bases between them. Germline V gene data show CDR1 as MNHNY and CDR2 as SVGAGI (reference sequence). The chain's CDR3 is CASSPGRWNEQFF. The DNA of the CDR3 is TGTGCCAGCAGCCCCGGGAGATGGAATGAGCAGTTCTTC.